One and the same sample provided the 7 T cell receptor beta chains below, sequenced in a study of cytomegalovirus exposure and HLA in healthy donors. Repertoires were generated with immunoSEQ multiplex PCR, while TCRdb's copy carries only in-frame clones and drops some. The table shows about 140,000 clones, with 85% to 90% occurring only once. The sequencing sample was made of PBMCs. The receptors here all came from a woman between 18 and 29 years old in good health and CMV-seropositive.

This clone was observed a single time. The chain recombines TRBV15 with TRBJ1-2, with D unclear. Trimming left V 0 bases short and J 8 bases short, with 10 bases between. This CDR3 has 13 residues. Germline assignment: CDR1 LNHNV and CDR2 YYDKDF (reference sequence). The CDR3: CATSRDSSSGYTF. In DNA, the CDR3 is TGTGCCACCAGCAGAGATTCTTCTTCCGGCTACACCTTC.

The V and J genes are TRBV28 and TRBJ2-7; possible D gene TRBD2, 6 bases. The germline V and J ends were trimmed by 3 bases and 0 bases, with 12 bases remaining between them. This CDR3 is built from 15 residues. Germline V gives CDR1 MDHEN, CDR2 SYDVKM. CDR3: CASSFFGGPSYEQYF. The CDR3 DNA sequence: TGTGCCAGCAGTTTTTTCGGGGGTCCCTCCTACGAGCAGTACTTC.

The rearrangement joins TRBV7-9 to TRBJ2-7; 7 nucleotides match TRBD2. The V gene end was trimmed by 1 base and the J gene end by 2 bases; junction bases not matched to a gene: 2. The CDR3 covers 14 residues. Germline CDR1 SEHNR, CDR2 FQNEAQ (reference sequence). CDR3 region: CASSLVSGPYEQYF. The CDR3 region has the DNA TGTGCCAGCAGCTTAGTTAGCGGGCCCTACGAGCAGTACTTC.

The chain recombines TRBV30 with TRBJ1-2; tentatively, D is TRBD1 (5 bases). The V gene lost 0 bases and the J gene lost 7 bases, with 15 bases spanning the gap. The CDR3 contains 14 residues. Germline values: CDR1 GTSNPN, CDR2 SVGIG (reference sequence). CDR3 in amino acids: CAWSVKGQGGGYTF. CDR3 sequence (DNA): TGTGCCTGGAGTGTTAAAGGGCAGGGAGGTGGCTACACCTTC.

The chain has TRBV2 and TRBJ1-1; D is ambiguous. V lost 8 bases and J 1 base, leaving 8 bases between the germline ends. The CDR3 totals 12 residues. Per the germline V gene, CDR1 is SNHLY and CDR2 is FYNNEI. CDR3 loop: CASGPRNTEAFF. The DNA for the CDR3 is TGTGCCAGCGGCCCCAGGAACACTGAAGCTTTCTTT.

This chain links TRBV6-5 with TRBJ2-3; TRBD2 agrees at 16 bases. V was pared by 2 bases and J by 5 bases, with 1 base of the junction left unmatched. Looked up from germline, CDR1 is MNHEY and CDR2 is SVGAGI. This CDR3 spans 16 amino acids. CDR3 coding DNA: TGTGCCAGCAGTTACGGGACTAGCGGGGGGGAAGATACGCAGTATTTT. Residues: CASSYGTSGGEDTQYF.

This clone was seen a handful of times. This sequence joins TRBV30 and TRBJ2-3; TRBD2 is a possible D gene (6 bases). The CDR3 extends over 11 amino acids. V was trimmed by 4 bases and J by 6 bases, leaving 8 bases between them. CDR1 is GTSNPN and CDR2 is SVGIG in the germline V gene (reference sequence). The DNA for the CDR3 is TGTGCCTGGACGGGACTTGATACGCAGTATTTT. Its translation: CAWTGLDTQYF.